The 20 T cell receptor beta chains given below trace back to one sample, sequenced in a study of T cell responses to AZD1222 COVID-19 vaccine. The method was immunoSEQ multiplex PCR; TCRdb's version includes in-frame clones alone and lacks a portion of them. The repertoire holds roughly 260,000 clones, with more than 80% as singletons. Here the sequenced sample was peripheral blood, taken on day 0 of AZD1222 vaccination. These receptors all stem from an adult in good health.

The CDR3 sequence is CASSRLAGGYNEQFF. CDR3 nucleotides: TGTGCCAGCAGTAGACTAGCGGGGGGCTACAATGAGCAGTTCTTC. The chain is built from TRBV3-1 (or the pseudogene TRBV3-2) and TRBJ2-1; 13 bases are a match to TRBD2. This CDR3 spans 15 amino acids. Germline assignment: CDR1 LGHDT and CDR2 YNNKEL (reference sequence). Trimming removed 6 bases from V and 3 bases from J; junction bases left unmatched: 2.

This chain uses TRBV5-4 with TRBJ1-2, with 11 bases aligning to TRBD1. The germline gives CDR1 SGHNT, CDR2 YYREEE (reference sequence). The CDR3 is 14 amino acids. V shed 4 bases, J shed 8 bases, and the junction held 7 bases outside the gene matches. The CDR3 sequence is CASSPGQGAIGYTF. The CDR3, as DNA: TGTGCCAGCAGCCCCGGACAGGGGGCTATCGGCTACACCTTC.

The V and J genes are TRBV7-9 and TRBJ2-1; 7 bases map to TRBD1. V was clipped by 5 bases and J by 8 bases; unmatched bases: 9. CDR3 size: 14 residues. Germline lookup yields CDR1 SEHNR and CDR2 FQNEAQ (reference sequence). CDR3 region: CASSRGQVEYEQFF. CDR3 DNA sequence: TGTGCCAGCAGCCGCGGACAGGTTGAATATGAGCAGTTCTTC.

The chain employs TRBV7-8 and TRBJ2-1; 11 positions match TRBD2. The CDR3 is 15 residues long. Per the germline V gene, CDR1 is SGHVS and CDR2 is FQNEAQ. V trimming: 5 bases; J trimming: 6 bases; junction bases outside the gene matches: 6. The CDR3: CASSILAGVGNEQFF. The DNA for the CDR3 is TGTGCCAGCAGCATACTAGCGGGAGTAGGCAATGAGCAGTTCTTC.

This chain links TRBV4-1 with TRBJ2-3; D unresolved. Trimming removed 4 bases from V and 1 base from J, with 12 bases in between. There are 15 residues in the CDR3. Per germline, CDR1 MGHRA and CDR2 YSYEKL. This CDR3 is CASSLMVSGTDTQYF. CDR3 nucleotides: TGCGCCAGCAGCCTCATGGTTTCCGGCACAGATACGCAGTATTTT.

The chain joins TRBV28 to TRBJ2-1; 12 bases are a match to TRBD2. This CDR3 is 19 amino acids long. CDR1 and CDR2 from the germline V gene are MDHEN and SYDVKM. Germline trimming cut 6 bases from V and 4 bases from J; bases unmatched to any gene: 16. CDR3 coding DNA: TGTGCCAGCAGAAACCGACCGGCGGCTAGCGGGAGGGTATACAATGAGCAGTTCTTC. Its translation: CASRNRPAASGRVYNEQFF.

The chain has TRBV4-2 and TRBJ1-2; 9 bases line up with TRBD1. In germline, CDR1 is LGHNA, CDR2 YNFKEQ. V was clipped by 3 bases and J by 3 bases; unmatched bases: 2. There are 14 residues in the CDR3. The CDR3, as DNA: TGTGCCAGCAGCCAGACAGGGGGGGACTATGGCTACACCTTC. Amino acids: CASSQTGGDYGYTF.

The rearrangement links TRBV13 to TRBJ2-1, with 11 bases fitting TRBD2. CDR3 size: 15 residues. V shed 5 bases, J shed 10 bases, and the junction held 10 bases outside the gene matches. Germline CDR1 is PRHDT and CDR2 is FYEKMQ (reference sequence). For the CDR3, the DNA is TGTGCCAGCAGCGAGACGACTAGCGGGACCCTCGAGCAGTTCTTC. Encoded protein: CASSETTSGTLEQFF.

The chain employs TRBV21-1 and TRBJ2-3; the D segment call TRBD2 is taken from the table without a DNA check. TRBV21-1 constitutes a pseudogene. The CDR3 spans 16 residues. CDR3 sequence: CASSKGGLAKSDTQYF. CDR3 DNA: TGTGCCAGCAGCAAAGGGGGACTAGCGAAGTCGGATACGCAGTATTTT.

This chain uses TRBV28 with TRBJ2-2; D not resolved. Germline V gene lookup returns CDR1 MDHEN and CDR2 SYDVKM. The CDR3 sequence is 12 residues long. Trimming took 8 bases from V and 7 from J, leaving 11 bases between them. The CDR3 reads CASENGRGELFF. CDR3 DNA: TGTGCCAGCGAAAATGGTCGCGGGGAGCTGTTTTTT.

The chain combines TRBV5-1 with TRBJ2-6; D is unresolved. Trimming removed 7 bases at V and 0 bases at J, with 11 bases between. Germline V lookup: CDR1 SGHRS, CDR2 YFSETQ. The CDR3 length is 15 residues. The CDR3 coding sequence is TGCGCCAGCGCCCCAGGAAACTCTGGGGCCAACGTCCTGACTTTC. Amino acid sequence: CASAPGNSGANVLTF.

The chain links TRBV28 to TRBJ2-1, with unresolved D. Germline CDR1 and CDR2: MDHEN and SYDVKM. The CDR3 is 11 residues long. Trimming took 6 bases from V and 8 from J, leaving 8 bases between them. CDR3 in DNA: TGTGCCAGCAGGGGGTGGGATGAGCAGTTCTTC. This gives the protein CASRGWDEQFF.

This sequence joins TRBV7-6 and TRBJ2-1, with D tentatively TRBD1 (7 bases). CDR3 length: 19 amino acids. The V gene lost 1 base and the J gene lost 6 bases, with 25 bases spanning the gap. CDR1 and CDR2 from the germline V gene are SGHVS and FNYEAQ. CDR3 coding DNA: TGTGCCAGCAGCTTAGACGGCAGGGGGGAGAGGGCCGATTTCAATGAGCAGTTCTTC. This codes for CASSLDGRGERADFNEQFF. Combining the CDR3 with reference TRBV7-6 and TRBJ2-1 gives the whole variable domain GAGVSQSPRYKVTKRGQDVALRCDPISGHVSLYWYRQALGQGPEFLTYFNYEAQQDKSGLPNDRFSAERPEGSISTLTIQRTEQRDSAMYRCASSLDGRGERADFNEQFFGPGTRLTVL.

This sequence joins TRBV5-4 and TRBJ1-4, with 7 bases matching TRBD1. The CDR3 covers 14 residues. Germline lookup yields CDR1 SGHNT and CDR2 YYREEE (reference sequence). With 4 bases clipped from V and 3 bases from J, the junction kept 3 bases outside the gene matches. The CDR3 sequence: CASSPGTANEKLFF. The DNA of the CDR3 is TGTGCCAGCAGCCCCGGGACAGCTAATGAAAAACTGTTTTTT. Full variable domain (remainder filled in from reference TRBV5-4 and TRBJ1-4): ETGVTQSPTHLIKTRGQQVTLRCSSQSGHNTVSWYQQALGQGPQFIFQYYREEENGRGNFPPRFSGLQFPNYSSELNVNALELDDSALYLCASSPGTANEKLFFGSGTQLSVL.

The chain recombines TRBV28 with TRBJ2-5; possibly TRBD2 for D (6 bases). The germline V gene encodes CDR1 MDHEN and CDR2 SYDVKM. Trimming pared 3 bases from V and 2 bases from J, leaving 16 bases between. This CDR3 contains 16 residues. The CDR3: CASSLRSGRGQETQYF. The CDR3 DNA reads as TGTGCCAGCAGTTTGCGTAGCGGACGGGGGCAAGAGACCCAGTACTTC. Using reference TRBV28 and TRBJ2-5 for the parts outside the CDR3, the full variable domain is DVKVTQSSRYLVKRTGEKVFLECVQDMDHENMFWYRQDPGLGLRLIYFSYDVKMKEKGDIPEGYSVSREKKERFSLILESASTNQTSMYLCASSLRSGRGQETQYFGPGTRLLVL.

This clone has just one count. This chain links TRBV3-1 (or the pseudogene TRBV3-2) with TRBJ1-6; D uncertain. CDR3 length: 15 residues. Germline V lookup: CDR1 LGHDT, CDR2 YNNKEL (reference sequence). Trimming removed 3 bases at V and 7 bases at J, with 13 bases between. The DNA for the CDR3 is TGTGCCAGCAGCCAGCTGGCGGGAGGGAATTCACCCCTCCACTTT. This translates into CASSQLAGGNSPLHF.

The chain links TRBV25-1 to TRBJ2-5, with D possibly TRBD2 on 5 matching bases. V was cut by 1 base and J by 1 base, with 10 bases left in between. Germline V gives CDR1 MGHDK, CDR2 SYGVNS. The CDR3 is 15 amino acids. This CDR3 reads CASSESWEPQETQYF. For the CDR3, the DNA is TGTGCCAGCAGTGAATCGTGGGAGCCCCAAGAGACCCAGTACTTC.

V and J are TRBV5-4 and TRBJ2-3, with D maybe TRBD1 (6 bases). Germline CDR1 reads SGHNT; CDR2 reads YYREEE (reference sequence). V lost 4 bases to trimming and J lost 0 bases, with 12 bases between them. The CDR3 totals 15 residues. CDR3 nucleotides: TGTGCCAGCAGCGGCAGGGGTACTAGCACAGATACGCAGTATTTT. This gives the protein CASSGRGTSTDTQYF.

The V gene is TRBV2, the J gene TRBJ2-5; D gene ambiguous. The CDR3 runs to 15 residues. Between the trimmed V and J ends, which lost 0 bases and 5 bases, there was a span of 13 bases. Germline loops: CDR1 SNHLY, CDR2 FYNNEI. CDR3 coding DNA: TGTGCCAGCAGTGAAGCGCGTGGAACCCGGGAGACCCAGTACTTC. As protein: CASSEARGTRETQYF.

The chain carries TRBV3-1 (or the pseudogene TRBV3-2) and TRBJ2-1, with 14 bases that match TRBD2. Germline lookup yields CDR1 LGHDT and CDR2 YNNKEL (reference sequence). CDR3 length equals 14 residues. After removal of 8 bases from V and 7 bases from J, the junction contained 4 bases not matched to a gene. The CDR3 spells CASRGTSGSNEQFF. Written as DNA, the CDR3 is TGTGCCAGCCGTGGGACTAGCGGGAGTAATGAGCAGTTCTTC.